This T cell receptor (beta chain) was found in a study of CD8 T cells in Susac syndrome. A quantity of about 0.45 to 1 ug RNA underwent reverse transcription using random hexamers. The authors amplified TCR beta CDR3 across 54 Vbeta and 13 Jbeta using immunoSEQ multiplex PCR. MiXCR, run by TCRdb on the immunoSEQ multiplex PCR reads, gives a single entry per CDR3 protein. The data show 250,000 to 300,000 distinct CDR3 sequences, 70% to 90% seen once. TCR beta sequencing was performed on blood CD8+ and CD4+ T cells. The patients serving as multiple sclerosis controls were treatment-naive. They had stable or active relapsing-remitting disease and fulfilled revised McDonald criteria. Negative isolation yielded CD8+ and CD4+ T cells; FACS enriched TEMRA cells. With V trimmed by 7 bases and J by 5 bases, 7 bases remained unmatched. This CDR3 region has 14 residues. The germline V gene has CDR1 SGHTA and CDR2 FQGNSA.

This receptor was taken from a human donor with multiple sclerosis. The sequencing sample was made of CD8+ T cells from PBMCs. The chain has TRBV7-2 and TRBJ2-5; 10 bases are a match to TRBD1. The CDR3 sequence is CASTETGGSETQYF. The CDR3 coding sequence is TGTGCCAGCACCGAGACAGGGGGCAGTGAGACCCAGTACTTC.